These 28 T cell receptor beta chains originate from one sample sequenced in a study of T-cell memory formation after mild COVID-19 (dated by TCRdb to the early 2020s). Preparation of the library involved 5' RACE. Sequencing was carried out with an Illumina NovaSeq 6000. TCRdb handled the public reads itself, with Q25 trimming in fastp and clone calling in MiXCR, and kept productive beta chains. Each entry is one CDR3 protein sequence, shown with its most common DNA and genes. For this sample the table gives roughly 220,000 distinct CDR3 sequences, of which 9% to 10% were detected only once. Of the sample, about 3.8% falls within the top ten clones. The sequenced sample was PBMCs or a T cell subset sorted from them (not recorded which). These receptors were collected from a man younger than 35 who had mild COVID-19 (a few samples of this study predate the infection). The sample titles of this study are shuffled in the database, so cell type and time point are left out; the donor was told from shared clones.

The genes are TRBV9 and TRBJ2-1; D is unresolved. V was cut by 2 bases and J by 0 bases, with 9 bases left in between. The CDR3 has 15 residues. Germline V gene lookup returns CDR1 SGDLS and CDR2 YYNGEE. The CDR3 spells CASSVWLSSYNEQFF. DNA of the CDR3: TGTGCCAGCAGCGTGTGGCTGAGCTCCTACAATGAGCAGTTCTTC.

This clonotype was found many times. CDR3 in amino acids: CASSSLSSGANVLTF. CDR3 nucleotide sequence: TGTGCCAGCAGCTCCCTGAGCTCTGGGGCCAACGTCCTGACTTTC. The V call is TRBV7-2, the J call TRBJ2-6; D call uncertain. CDR1 and CDR2 (germline): SGHTA, FQGNSA. Trimming pared 4 bases from V and 0 bases from J, leaving 7 bases between. The CDR3 spans 15 residues.

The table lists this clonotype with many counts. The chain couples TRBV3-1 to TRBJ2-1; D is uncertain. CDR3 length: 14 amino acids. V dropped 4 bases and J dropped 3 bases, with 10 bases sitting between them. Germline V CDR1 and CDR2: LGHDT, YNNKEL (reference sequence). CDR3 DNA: TGTGCCAGCAGCCCGAGTGGCCGCTACAATGAGCAGTTCTTC. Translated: CASSPSGRYNEQFF.

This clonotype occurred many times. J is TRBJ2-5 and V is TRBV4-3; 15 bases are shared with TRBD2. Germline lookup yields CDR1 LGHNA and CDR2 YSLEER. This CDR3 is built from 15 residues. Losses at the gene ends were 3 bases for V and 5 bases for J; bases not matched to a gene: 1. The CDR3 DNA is TGCGCCAGCAGCCAGGGGACTAGCGGGAGGGAGACCCAGTACTTC. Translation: CASSQGTSGRETQYF.

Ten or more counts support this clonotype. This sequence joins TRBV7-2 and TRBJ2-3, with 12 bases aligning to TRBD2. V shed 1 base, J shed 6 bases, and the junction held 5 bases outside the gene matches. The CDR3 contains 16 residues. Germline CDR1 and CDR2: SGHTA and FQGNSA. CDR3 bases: TGTGCCAGCAGCTTAGTGGCTAGCGGGGGGGATGATACGCAGTATTTT. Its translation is CASSLVASGGDDTQYF.

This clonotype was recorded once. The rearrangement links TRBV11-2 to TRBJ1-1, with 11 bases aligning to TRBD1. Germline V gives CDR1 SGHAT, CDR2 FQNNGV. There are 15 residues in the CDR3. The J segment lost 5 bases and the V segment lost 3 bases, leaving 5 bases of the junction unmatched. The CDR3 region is CASSLGTGGSTEAFF. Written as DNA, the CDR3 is TGTGCCAGCAGCTTGGGGACAGGGGGATCGACTGAAGCTTTCTTT.

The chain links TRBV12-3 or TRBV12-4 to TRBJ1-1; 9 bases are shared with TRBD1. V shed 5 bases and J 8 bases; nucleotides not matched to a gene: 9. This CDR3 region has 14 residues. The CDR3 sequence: CASSPGQGYREAFF. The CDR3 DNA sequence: TGTGCCAGCAGTCCGGGACAGGGCTATCGAGAAGCTTTCTTT.

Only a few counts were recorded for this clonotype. The CDR3 DNA is TGCAGTGCTAGAGATCCAGGGCTGGAGACCCAGTACTTC. This sequence encodes CSARDPGLETQYF. The chain recombines TRBV20-1 with TRBJ2-5; a weak D match, TRBD1 (5 bases). Looked up from germline, CDR1 is DFQATT and CDR2 is SNEGSKA (reference sequence). The CDR3 sequence is 13 residues long. Trimming left V 0 bases short and J 5 bases short, with 10 bases between.

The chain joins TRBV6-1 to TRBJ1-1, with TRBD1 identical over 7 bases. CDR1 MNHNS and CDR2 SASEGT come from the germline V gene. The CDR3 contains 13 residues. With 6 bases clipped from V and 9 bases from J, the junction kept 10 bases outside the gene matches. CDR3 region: CASRGDSARQAFF. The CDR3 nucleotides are TGTGCCAGCAGGGGGGACAGTGCAAGGCAAGCTTTCTTT.

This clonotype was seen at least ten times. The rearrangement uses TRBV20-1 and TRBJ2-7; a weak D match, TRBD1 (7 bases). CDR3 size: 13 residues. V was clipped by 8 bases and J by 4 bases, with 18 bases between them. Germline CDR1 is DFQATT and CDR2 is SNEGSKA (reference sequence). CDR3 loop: CSPTSGGIYEQYV. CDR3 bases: TGCAGTCCGACGTCAGGGGGGATATACGAGCAGTACGTC.

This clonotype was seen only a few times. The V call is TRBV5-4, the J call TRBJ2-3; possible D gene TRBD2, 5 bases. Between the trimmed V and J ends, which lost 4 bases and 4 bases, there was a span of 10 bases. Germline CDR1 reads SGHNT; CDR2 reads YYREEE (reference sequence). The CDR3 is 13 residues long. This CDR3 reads CASSGERADTQYF. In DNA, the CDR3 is TGTGCCAGCAGCGGAGAGAGGGCAGATACGCAGTATTTT.

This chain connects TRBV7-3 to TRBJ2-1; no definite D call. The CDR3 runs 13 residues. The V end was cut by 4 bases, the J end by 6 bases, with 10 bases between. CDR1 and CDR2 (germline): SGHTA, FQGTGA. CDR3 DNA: TGTGCCAGCAGCTCAAAAGGCTCCAATGAGCAGTTCTTC. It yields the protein CASSSKGSNEQFF.

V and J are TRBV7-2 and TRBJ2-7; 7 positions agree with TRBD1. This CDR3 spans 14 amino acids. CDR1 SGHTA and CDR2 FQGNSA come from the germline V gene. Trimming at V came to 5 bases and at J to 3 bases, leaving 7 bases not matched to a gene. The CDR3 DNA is TGTGCCAGCAGCCCAAGGGGACAGAGCTACGAGCAGTACGTC. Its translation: CASSPRGQSYEQYV.

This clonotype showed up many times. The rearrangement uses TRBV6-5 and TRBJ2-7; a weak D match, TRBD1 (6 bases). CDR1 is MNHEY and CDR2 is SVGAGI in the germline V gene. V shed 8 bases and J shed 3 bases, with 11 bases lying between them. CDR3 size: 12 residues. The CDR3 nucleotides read TGTGCCAGCCCTATCAGGGGCTACGAGCAGTACGTC. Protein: CASPIRGYEQYV.

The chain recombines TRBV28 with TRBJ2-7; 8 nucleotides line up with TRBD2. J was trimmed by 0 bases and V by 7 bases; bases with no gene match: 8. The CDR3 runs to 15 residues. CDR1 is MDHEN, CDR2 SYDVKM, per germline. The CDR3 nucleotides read TGTGCCAGCACCCCGGGAGGGGGAAGCTCCTACGAGCAGTACGTC. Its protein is CASTPGGGSSYEQYV.

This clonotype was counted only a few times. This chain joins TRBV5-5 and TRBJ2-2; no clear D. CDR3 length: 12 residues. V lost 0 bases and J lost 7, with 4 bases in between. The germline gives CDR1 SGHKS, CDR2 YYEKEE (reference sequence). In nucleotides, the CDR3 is TGTGCCAGCAGCTTGGCCGACGGGGAGCTGTTTTTT. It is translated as CASSLADGELFF.

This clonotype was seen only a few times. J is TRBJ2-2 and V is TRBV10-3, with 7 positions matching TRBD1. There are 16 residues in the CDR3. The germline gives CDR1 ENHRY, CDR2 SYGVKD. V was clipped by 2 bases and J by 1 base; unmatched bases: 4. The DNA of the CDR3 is TGTGCCATCAGTGAGCTGGGGACAGTGAACACCGGGGAGCTGTTTTTT. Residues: CAISELGTVNTGELFF.

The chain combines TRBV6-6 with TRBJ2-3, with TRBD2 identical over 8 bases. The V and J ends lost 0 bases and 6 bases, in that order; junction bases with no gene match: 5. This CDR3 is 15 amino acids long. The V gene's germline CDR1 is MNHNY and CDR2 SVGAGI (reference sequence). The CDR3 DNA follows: TGTGCCAGCAGTTACTCGATCAGCGGGGGTGATACGCAGTATTTT. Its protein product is CASSYSISGGDTQYF.

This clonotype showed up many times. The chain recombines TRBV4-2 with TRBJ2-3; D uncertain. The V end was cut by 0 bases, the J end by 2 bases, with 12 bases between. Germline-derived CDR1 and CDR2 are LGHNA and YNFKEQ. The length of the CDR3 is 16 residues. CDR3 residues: CASSQDLGRATDTQYF. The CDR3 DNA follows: TGTGCCAGCAGCCAAGATCTGGGTCGGGCCACAGATACGCAGTATTTT.

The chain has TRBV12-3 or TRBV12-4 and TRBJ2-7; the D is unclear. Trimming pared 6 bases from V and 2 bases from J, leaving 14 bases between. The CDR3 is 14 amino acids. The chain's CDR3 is CASSPTPYAYEQYF. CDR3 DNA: TGTGCCAGCAGCCCGACCCCCTATGCCTACGAGCAGTACTTC.

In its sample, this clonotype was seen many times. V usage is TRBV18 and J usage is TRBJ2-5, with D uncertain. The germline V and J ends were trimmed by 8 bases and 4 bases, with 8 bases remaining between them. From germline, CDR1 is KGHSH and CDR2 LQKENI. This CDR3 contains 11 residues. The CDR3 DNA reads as TGTGCCAGCAGTCCAAGAGAGACCCAGTACTTC. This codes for CASSPRETQYF.

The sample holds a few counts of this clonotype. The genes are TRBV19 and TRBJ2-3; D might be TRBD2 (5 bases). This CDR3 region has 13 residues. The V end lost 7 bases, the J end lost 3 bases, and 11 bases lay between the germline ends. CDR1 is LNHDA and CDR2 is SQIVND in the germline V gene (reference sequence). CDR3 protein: CASTEGWTDTQYF. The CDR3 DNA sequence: TGTGCCAGTACCGAGGGTTGGACAGATACGCAGTATTTT.

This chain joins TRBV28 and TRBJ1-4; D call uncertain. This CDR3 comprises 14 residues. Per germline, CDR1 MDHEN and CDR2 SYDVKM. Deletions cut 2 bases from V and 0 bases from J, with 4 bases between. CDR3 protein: CASSLGATNEKLFF. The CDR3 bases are TGTGCCAGCAGTTTAGGTGCAACTAATGAAAAACTGTTTTTT.

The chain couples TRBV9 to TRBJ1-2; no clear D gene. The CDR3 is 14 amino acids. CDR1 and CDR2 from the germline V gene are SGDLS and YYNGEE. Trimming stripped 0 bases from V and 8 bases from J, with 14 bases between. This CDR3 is CASSVDRGVRGYTF. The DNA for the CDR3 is TGTGCCAGCAGCGTAGACCGGGGTGTGAGGGGCTACACCTTC. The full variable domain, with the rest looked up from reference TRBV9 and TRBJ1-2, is DSGVTQTPKHLITATGQRVTLRCSPRSGDLSVYWYQQSLDQGLQFLIQYYNGEERAKGNILERFSAQQFPDLHSELNLSSLELGDSALYFCASSVDRGVRGYTFGSGTRLTVV.

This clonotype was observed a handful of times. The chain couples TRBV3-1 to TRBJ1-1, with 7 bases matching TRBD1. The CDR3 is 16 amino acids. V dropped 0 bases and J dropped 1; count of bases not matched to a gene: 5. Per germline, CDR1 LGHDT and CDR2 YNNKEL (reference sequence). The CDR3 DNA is TGTGCCAGCAGCCAAGATGGGACAGACCGGAACACTGAAGCTTTCTTT. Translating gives CASSQDGTDRNTEAFF.

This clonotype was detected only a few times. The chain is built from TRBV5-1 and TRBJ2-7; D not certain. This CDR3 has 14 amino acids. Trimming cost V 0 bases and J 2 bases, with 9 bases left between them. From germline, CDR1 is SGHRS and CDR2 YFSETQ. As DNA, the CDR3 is TGCGCCAGCAGCTTGGCAAACGGTGCCTACGAGCAGTACTTC. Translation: CASSLANGAYEQYF.

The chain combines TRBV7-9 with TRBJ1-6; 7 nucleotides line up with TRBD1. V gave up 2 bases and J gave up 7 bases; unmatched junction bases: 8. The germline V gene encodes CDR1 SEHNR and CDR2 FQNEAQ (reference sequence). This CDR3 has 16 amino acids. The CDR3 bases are TGTGCCAGCAGCTTACTACAGGGGTTCAGGAATTCACCCCTCCACTTT. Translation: CASSLLQGFRNSPLHF.

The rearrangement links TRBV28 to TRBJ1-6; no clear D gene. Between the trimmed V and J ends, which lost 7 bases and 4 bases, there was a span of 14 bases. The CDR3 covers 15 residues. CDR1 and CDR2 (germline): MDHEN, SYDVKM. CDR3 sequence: CASTQGGKYNSPLHF. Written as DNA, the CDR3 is TGTGCCAGCACCCAAGGAGGGAAATATAATTCACCCCTCCACTTT.